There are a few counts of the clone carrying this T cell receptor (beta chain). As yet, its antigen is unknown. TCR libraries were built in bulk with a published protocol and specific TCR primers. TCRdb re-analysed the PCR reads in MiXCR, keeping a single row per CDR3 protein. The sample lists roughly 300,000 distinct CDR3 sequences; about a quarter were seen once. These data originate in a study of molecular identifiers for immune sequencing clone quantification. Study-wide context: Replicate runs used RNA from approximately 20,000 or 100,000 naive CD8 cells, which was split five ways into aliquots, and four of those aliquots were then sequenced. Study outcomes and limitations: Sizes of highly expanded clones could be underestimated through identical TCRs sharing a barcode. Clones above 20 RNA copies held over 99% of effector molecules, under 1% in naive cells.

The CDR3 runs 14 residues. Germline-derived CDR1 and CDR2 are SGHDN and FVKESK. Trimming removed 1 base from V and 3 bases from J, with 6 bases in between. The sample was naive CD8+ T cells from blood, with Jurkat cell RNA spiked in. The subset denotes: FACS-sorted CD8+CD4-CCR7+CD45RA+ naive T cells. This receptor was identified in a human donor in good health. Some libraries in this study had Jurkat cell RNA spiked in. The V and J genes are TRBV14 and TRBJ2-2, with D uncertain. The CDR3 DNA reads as TGTGCCAGCAGCCAAGTTCGTCACACCGGGGAGCTGTTTTTT. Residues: CASSQVRHTGELFF.